What follows are 24 T cell receptor beta chains derived from one specimen sequenced in a study of hypomethylating agent response in myelodysplastic syndrome. Here immunoSEQ multiplex PCR was the method, and the copy in TCRdb shows in-frame clones only, minus some. The sample has about 6,000 clones, roughly 80% seen once. This specimen was bone marrow, taken before or after starting hypomethylating agent treatment for myelodysplastic syndrome (not recorded which). The source is a human donor with myelodysplastic syndrome.

About this clone itself: The junction departs from the called germline gene at one end, perhaps through a read error. The chain uses TRBV25-1 and TRBJ1-1; TRBD1 is a possible D gene (5 bases). This CDR3 is built from 13 residues. Germline-derived CDR1 and CDR2 are MGHDK and SYGVNS. CDR3 amino acids: CANSDQGLTEAFF. The CDR3, as DNA: TGTGCCAACAGTGATCAGGGATTGACTGAAGCTTTCTTT. The full variable domain, rest sourced from reference TRBV25-1 and TRBJ1-1, is EADIYQTPRYLVIGTGKKITLECSQTMGHDKMYWYQQDPGMELHLIHYSYGVNSTEKGDLSSESTVSRIRTEHFPLTLESARPSHTSQYLCANSDQGLTEAFFGQGTRLTVV.

The V call is TRBV9, the J call TRBJ2-7, with 10 bases matching TRBD2. This CDR3 has 15 amino acids. Germline-derived CDR1 and CDR2 are SGDLS and YYNGEE. The V gene end was trimmed by 4 bases and the J gene end by 4 bases; junction bases not matched to a gene: 8. The CDR3 sequence is CASSPRGTSVYEQYF. In nucleotides, the CDR3 is TGTGCCAGCAGCCCCCGAGGGACTAGCGTGTACGAGCAGTACTTC.

This chain connects TRBV6-5 to TRBJ2-7; D is unresolved. V was clipped by 0 bases and J by 3 bases, with 6 bases between them. CDR1 is MNHEY, CDR2 SVGAGI, per germline. CDR3 size: 13 residues. The CDR3 bases are TGTGCCAGCAGTTACTCGCGGAACTACGAGCAGTACTTC. Its translation: CASSYSRNYEQYF.

V is TRBV9 and J is TRBJ1-3; 11 nucleotides match TRBD1. The germline gives CDR1 SGDLS, CDR2 YYNGEE. After removal of 3 bases from V and 2 bases from J, the junction contained 4 bases not matched to a gene. The CDR3 totals 16 residues. CDR3 residues: CASSGTGGLTGNTIYF. CDR3 nucleotides: TGTGCCAGCAGCGGGACAGGGGGCTTGACTGGAAACACCATATATTTT.

This clone appeared a single time. One junction end disagrees with the germline gene, perhaps due to a read error. The chain employs TRBV6-1 and TRBJ2-7, with D uncertain. The V gene's germline CDR1 is MNHNS and CDR2 SASEGT. This CDR3 has 16 amino acids. The CDR3 DNA follows: TGTGCCATCAGTGACGGCGGACGGATGAGCTCCTACGAGCAGTACTTC. Its translation: CAISDGGRMSSYEQYF.

This sequence joins TRBV6-5 and TRBJ2-1; TRBD1 matches at 9 bases. CDR1 and CDR2 (germline): MNHEY, SVGAGI. V trimming: 6 bases; J trimming: 9 bases; junction bases outside the gene matches: 12. This CDR3 spans 15 amino acids. For the CDR3, the DNA is TGTGCCAGCAGCCCCTTTGGGACAGGGATGGTTGAGCAGTTCTTC. Amino acids: CASSPFGTGMVEQFF.

The chain carries TRBV5-6 and TRBJ1-4; 8 positions agree with TRBD1. Looked up from germline, CDR1 is SGHDT and CDR2 is YYEEEE. The CDR3 runs 14 residues. J gave up 8 bases and V 4 bases, and 7 bases lay outside the gene matches. The CDR3 sequence: CASSDGTGSEKLFF. The CDR3 region has the DNA TGTGCCAGCAGCGACGGGACAGGTAGCGAAAAACTGTTTTTT.

This clone was counted a single time. The chain recombines TRBV19 with TRBJ1-1; TRBD1 is a possible D gene (6 bases). CDR3 length: 13 residues. Germline values: CDR1 LNHDA, CDR2 SQIVND (reference sequence). V lost 5 bases and J 6 bases, leaving 13 bases between the germline ends. CDR3 in amino acids: CASSVQGFSEAFF. The CDR3 DNA reads TGTGCCAGTAGTGTACAGGGATTCTCTGAAGCTTTCTTT. Complete variable domain (other parts from reference TRBV19 and TRBJ1-1): DGGITQSPKYLFRKEGQNVTLSCEQNLNHDAMYWYRQDPGQGLRLIYYSQIVNDFQKGDIAEGYSVSREKKESFPLTVTSAQKNPTAFYLCASSVQGFSEAFFGQGTRLTVV.

V is TRBV5-6 and J is TRBJ2-7; D gene unclear. The germline CDR1 and CDR2 sequences are SGHDT and YYEEEE. The V end lost 1 base, the J end lost 6 bases, and 14 bases lay between the germline ends. CDR3 length: 14 amino acids. CDR3 coding DNA: TGTGCCAGCAGCTTGTCCCTCGGCCCCGTCGAGCAGTACTTC. Amino acid sequence: CASSLSLGPVEQYF.

This clone has a single count. The gene calls are TRBV5-1 and TRBJ2-6; 11 nucleotides match TRBD1. Germline CDR1 SGHRS, CDR2 YFSETQ. The CDR3 runs 18 residues. V lost 3 bases to trimming and J lost 4 bases; unmatched junction nucleotides: 9. The CDR3 nucleotides are TGCGCCAGCAGCTACTGGGGGACAGGGGGTTCCGGGGCCAACGTCCTGACTTTC. It specifies CASSYWGTGGSGANVLTF.

The chain has TRBV11-2 and TRBJ1-1; D uncertain. The CDR3 runs 13 residues. The germline CDR1 and CDR2 sequences are SGHAT and FQNNGV. The V end lost 7 bases, the J end lost 1 base, and 10 bases lay between the germline ends. The CDR3 coding sequence is TGTGCCAGCACCCTTCTGGGGAACACTGAAGCTTTCTTT. Residues: CASTLLGNTEAFF.

This chain uses TRBV7-2 with TRBJ1-2; a weak D match, TRBD1 (5 bases). Germline V CDR1 and CDR2: SGHTA, FQGNSA. V lost 2 bases and J 9 bases, leaving 10 bases between the germline ends. This CDR3 is 12 amino acids long. CDR3 region: CASSLMGERYTF. The CDR3 DNA sequence: TGTGCCAGCAGCTTAATGGGGGAACGCTACACCTTC.

The CDR3, as DNA: TGTGCCAGCAGCTTGGGGGGGGACAGGGGAAGGTTCGGTGAAGCTTTCTTT. Translation gives CASSLGGDRGRFGEAFF. The chain recombines TRBV5-4 with TRBJ1-1; 10 bases agree with TRBD1. V gave up 0 bases and J gave up 7 bases; unmatched junction bases: 12. This CDR3 is built from 17 residues. Looked up from germline, CDR1 is SGHNT and CDR2 is YYREEE (reference sequence).

The genes are TRBV10-3 and TRBJ2-7, with D unclear. V lost 3 bases and J lost 8, with 17 bases in between. Germline lookup yields CDR1 ENHRY and CDR2 SYGVKD. This CDR3 region has 14 residues. The CDR3 DNA reads as TGTGCCATCAGTGAAAGGGTCTCCCCTTCGAAGCAGTACTTC. Encoded protein: CAISERVSPSKQYF.

This clone was seen only a few times. The V and J genes are TRBV19 and TRBJ1-2; D might be TRBD1 (6 bases). The V end lost 4 bases, the J end lost 8 bases, and 14 bases lay between the germline ends. Germline V gene sequence: CDR1 LNHDA, CDR2 SQIVND (reference sequence). CDR3 length: 13 residues. CDR3 DNA sequence: TGTGCCAGTAGTAAGGTCTCAGGGGACGGCTACACCTTC. Translated: CASSKVSGDGYTF.

This clone was observed a handful of times. The chain combines TRBV2 with TRBJ1-6; 7 bases are shared with TRBD1. V lost 5 bases, J lost 8 bases, and 9 bases stayed unmatched. The germline gives CDR1 SNHLY, CDR2 FYNNEI. The CDR3 has 15 amino acids. The DNA for the CDR3 is TGTGCCAGCAGTCAGAGACAGGGTTGGTATTCACCCCTCCACTTT. This gives the protein CASSQRQGWYSPLHF. The full variable domain, with the rest looked up from reference TRBV2 and TRBJ1-6, is EPEVTQTPSHQVTQMGQEVILRCVPISNHLYFYWYRQILGQKVEFLVSFYNNEISEKSEIFDDQFSVERPDGSNFTLKIRSTKLEDSAMYFCASSQRQGWYSPLHFGNGTRLTVT.

V and J are TRBV6-1 and TRBJ1-2; TRBD1 agrees at 10 bases. The germline V gene encodes CDR1 MNHNS and CDR2 SASEGT. The length of the CDR3 is 14 residues. The junction had 11 bases not matched to a gene; V was cut back by 8 bases and J by 8 bases. As DNA, the CDR3 is TGTGCCAGCCTACCGACAGGGGGCAATCAGGGCTACACCTTC. Translated: CASLPTGGNQGYTF.

The chain joins TRBV5-6 to TRBJ1-5; tentatively, D is TRBD1 (6 bases). V was cut by 6 bases and J by 5 bases, with 18 bases left in between. CDR1 is SGHDT and CDR2 is YYEEEE in the germline V gene. The CDR3 extends over 15 amino acids. The CDR3 sequence: CASTFSPAGDQPQHF. The CDR3 DNA is TGTGCCAGCACCTTCTCACCAGCAGGGGATCAGCCCCAGCATTTT. The entire variable domain, with the rest obtained from reference TRBV5-6 and TRBJ1-5, is as follows: DAGVTQSPTHLIKTRGQQVTLRCSPKSGHDTVSWYQQALGQGPQFIFQYYEEEERQRGNFPDRFSGHQFPNYSSELNVNALLLGDSALYLCASTFSPAGDQPQHFGDGTRLSIL.

The chain carries TRBV28 and TRBJ2-2; TRBD1 matches 9 bases. This CDR3 is 15 amino acids long. The V gene's germline CDR1 is MDHEN and CDR2 SYDVKM. Unmatched junction bases numbered 7, after V lost 6 bases and J lost 5 bases. CDR3 nucleotides: TGTGCCAGCAGAGTACAGGGGGCGCGGACCGGGGAGCTGTTTTTT. Amino acids: CASRVQGARTGELFF.

This clone was seen only a few times. This chain links TRBV29-1 with TRBJ2-6; 8 positions match TRBD1. Trimming removed 7 bases from V and 2 bases from J; junction bases left unmatched: 10. The germline CDR1 and CDR2 sequences are SQVTM and ANQGSEA. The CDR3 spans 16 residues. Here the CDR3 DNA reads TGCAGCGCTCGGACAGGGTTGCAGGCTGGGGCCAACGTCCTGACTTTC. Protein sequence: CSARTGLQAGANVLTF.

J is TRBJ2-5 and V is TRBV21-1; the table assigns TRBD1, which was not confirmed against the DNA. TRBJ2-7 explains the end of the DNA better; the J call may be wrong. TRBV21-1 has pseudogene status. The CDR3 contains 14 residues. CDR3: CARPKGQGHYEQYF. The CDR3 region has the DNA TGTGCCAGGCCAAAGGGACAAGGACACTACGAGCAGTACTTC.

The chain links TRBV27 to TRBJ2-3; TRBD2 is a possible D gene (5 bases). The CDR3 length is 17 residues. Germline V lookup: CDR1 MNHEY, CDR2 SMNVEV (reference sequence). V dropped 4 bases and J dropped 4 bases, with 21 bases sitting between them. Here the CDR3 reads CASSSPGLGSGADTQYF. The CDR3 bases are TGTGCCAGCAGTTCGCCGGGGTTGGGATCGGGCGCAGATACGCAGTATTTT.

The CDR3 nucleotides are TGTGCCAGCAGCTTTTCCCGACAGGGGGCCGGCTATGGCTACACCTTC. Protein sequence: CASSFSRQGAGYGYTF. This chain links TRBV7-8 with TRBJ1-2; 10 bases map to TRBD1. Germline assignment: CDR1 SGHVS and CDR2 FQNEAQ. V trimming: 3 bases; J trimming: 4 bases; junction bases outside the gene matches: 8. CDR3 size: 16 residues.

The chain couples TRBV4-3 to TRBJ1-5; no clear D gene. The ends were cut back, 1 base at V and 5 bases at J, with 15 bases in the middle. Per the germline V gene, CDR1 is LGHNA and CDR2 is YSLEER. The CDR3 runs 16 residues. This CDR3 reads CASSQGLGKVDQPQHF. DNA of the CDR3: TGCGCCAGCAGCCAAGGTCTGGGGAAGGTCGATCAGCCCCAGCATTTT.